Presented here are 6 T cell receptor beta chains from one specimen sequenced in a study of T cells after yellow fever vaccination. TCRdb ran MiXCR on the 5' RACE reads and lists one entry per CDR3 protein. Of about 350,000 distinct CDR3 sequences detected, 7% to 9% appear once; the ten largest clones hold around 17%. This specimen consisted of PBMCs, obtained about 49 days after the first yellow fever vaccination. The receptor set was obtained from a man younger than 35 who received the YFV17D yellow fever vaccine.

This clonotype appeared many times. The chain recombines TRBV5-8 with TRBJ2-5, with 11 nucleotides matching TRBD2. The CDR3 is 15 residues long. Trimming took 4 bases from V and 4 from J; bases not matched to a gene: 6. The germline gives CDR1 SGHTS, CDR2 YDEGEE. CDR3 coding DNA: TGTGCCAGCAGCGATAGCGGGGGGGCCGGAGAGACCCAGTACTTC. This sequence encodes CASSDSGGAGETQYF.

This clonotype has a handful of counts. The chain employs TRBV7-2 and TRBJ1-2; unclear D gene. V was pared by 1 base and J by 3 bases, with 12 bases between. Germline V gene data show CDR1 as SGHTA and CDR2 as FQGNSA. The CDR3 length is 15 residues. The CDR3, as DNA: TGTGCCAGCAGCTTAGAAGGGAGGGAGTACTATGGCTACACCTTC. This codes for CASSLEGREYYGYTF.

The gene calls are TRBV7-2 and TRBJ2-7; D gene ambiguous. CDR3 length: 14 amino acids. Germline V CDR1 and CDR2: SGHTA, FQGNSA. V shed 1 base and J shed 2 bases, with 9 bases lying between them. The CDR3 DNA sequence: TGTGCCAGCAGCTTAGTTCTCCAAACCTACGAGCAGTACTTC. This codes for CASSLVLQTYEQYF.

A few counts support this clonotype. V gene TRBV12-3 or TRBV12-4 combines with J gene TRBJ1-1; the D is unclear. The CDR3 is 12 amino acids. The V end was cut by 7 bases, the J end by 1 base, with 7 bases between. CDR3: CASMPGNTEAFF. CDR3 bases: TGTGCCAGCATGCCAGGGAACACTGAAGCTTTCTTT.

This clonotype turned up a few times. The chain recombines TRBV5-1 with TRBJ2-1; no clear D. This CDR3 has 15 amino acids. CDR1 and CDR2 from the germline V gene are SGHRS and YFSETQ. V lost 3 bases to trimming and J lost 0 bases, with 10 bases between them. CDR3 DNA sequence: TGCGCCAGCAGCTCGTCTCCTACCTCCTACAATGAGCAGTTCTTC. Amino acid sequence: CASSSSPTSYNEQFF.

The rearrangement uses TRBV6-2 or TRBV6-3 and TRBJ1-1; D perhaps matches TRBD1 (6 bases). The V end was cut by 1 base, the J end by 4 bases, with 16 bases between. This CDR3 is 16 amino acids long. Germline CDR1 MNHEY, CDR2 SVGEGT. The CDR3 nucleotides read TGTGCCAGCAGTTACTGGGGGGGGCTGATCGGCACTGAAGCTTTCTTT. Protein sequence: CASSYWGGLIGTEAFF.